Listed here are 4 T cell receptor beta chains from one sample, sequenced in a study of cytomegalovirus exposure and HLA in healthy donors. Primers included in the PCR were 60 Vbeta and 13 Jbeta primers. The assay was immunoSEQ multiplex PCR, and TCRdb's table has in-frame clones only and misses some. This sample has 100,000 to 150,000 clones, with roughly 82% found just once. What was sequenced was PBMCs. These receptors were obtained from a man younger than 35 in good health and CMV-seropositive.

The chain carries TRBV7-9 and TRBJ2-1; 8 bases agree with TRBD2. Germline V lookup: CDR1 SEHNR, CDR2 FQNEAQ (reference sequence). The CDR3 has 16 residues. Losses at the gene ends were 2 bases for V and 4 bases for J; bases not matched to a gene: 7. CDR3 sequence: CASSLTGRGRYNEQFF. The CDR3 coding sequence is TGTGCCAGCAGCTTAACAGGACGCGGGAGGTACAATGAGCAGTTCTTC.

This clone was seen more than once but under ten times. The CDR3 DNA follows: TGTGCCAGTAGTAAGGGGACAGGGACTATGAACACTGAAGCTTTCTTT. Residues: CASSKGTGTMNTEAFF. The chain carries TRBV19 and TRBJ1-1; 9 nucleotides match TRBD1. This CDR3 has 16 residues. With V trimmed by 4 bases and J by 0 bases, 6 bases remained unmatched. Germline values: CDR1 LNHDA, CDR2 SQIVND (reference sequence).

CDR3 sequence: CASSFGGGGGYGYTF. The CDR3 nucleotides read TGTGCCAGCAGTTTCGGTGGGGGGGGCGGCTATGGCTACACCTTC. This chain links TRBV6-6 with TRBJ1-2; perhaps TRBD1 as D (6 bases). The ends were cut back, 4 bases at V and 4 bases at J, with 16 bases in the middle. Germline CDR1 is MNHNY and CDR2 is SVGAGI (reference sequence). The CDR3 extends over 15 amino acids.

The CDR3: CASSPGLAPYEQYF. CDR3 coding DNA: TGCGCCAGCAGCCCGGGACTAGCCCCCTACGAGCAGTACTTC. This chain links TRBV4-1 with TRBJ2-7, with 9 bases lining up with TRBD2. V was clipped by 4 bases and J by 2 bases; unmatched bases: 3. This CDR3 is built from 14 residues. Germline assignment: CDR1 MGHRA and CDR2 YSYEKL.